This TCR beta chain was recovered during a study of Graves' ophthalmopathy and Graves' hyperthyroidism. Across the whole study: Peripheral blood sampling occurred at initial diagnosis, before any treatment.

For repertoire sequencing, the TCR beta CDR3 regions were amplified from RNA transcripts. The authors performed first-round RT-PCR with HTBI primers and then a second-round multiplex PCR. A single record per CDR3 protein comes from TCRdb applying MiXCR to the multiplex PCR reads. The table shows over 450,000 distinct CDR3 sequences, with approximately 14% occurring only once. The length of the CDR3 is 17 residues. V was trimmed by 5 bases and J by 3 bases, leaving 22 bases between them. Establishment of the diagnosis relied upon clinical symptoms, serum thyroxine, TRAb, thyroid ultrasound and orbital computed tomography. PBMCs were isolated from an approximately 10 ml sample of fresh peripheral blood.

The clonotype comes from a woman aged 25 to 39 with Graves' ophthalmopathy. The V gene is TRBV12-3 or TRBV12-4, the J gene TRBJ1-1, with D hard to call. Sequenced sample: blood. The DNA of the CDR3 is TGTGCCAGCAGTCTCCTTATAGGACTCCGGGGAGACACTGAAGCTTTCTTT. Translated: CASSLLIGLRGDTEAFF.